Below, 19 T cell receptor beta chains from the same sample are listed, as sequenced in a study of blood T cell repertoires in COVID-19. Profiled with immunoSEQ multiplex PCR; TCRdb holds only in-frame clones, not every one. The sample shows tens of thousands of clones, 84% of them seen only once. The specimen sequenced was peripheral blood. These receptors were obtained from a woman aged 55-75 years with acute or convalescent COVID-19.

The chain recombines TRBV5-1 with TRBJ1-5; tentative D call: TRBD1 (6 bases). V dropped 7 bases and J dropped 1 base, with 15 bases sitting between them. The CDR3 consists of 15 residues. Per germline, CDR1 SGHRS and CDR2 YFSETQ. CDR3: CASSRAGESNQPQHF. The CDR3 DNA reads TGCGCCAGCTCCCGGGCAGGGGAGAGCAATCAGCCCCAGCATTTT.

The sample holds one count of this clone. This rearrangement joins TRBV11-2 to TRBJ1-3; 10 bases align to TRBD1. The CDR3 has 16 residues. After removal of 1 base from V and 8 bases from J, the junction contained 8 bases not matched to a gene. Germline CDR1 reads SGHAT; CDR2 reads FQNNGV. CDR3 in amino acids: CASSLGYGQGEDTIYF. CDR3 coding DNA: TGTGCCAGCAGCTTAGGTTACGGACAGGGGGAAGACACCATATATTTT.

This chain uses TRBV21-1 with TRBJ1-1. TRBV21-1 is termed a pseudogene. There are 15 residues in the CDR3. CDR3: CASSRPGDTDTEAFF. The CDR3 region has the DNA TGTGCCAGCAGTCGCCCCGGGGATACAGACACTGAAGCTTTCTTT.

The chain carries TRBV2 and TRBJ1-1; 7 nucleotides match TRBD1. The CDR3 contains 13 residues. After removal of 4 bases from V and 6 bases from J, the junction contained 5 bases not matched to a gene. Germline-derived CDR1 and CDR2 are SNHLY and FYNNEI. The CDR3 bases are TGTGCCAGCAGTGGTCCAGGGGGGTCTGAAGCTTTCTTT. Protein product: CASSGPGGSEAFF.

The V call is TRBV5-1, the J call TRBJ2-5, with 7 positions matching TRBD2. V gave up 6 bases and J gave up 5 bases; unmatched junction bases: 13. Germline CDR1 and CDR2: SGHRS and YFSETQ. The CDR3 runs to 15 residues. The CDR3 bases are TGCGCCAGCACCCCTGGACTAGTTTCGGGGGAGACCCAGTACTTC. This encodes CASTPGLVSGETQYF.

This chain joins TRBV11-2 and TRBJ1-1, with D possibly matching TRBD1 (5 bases). The V and J ends lost 1 base and 5 bases respectively, with 8 bases between them. CDR3 length equals 13 residues. Germline loops: CDR1 SGHAT, CDR2 FQNNGV. The CDR3 here is CASSLARATEAFF. The CDR3 region has the DNA TGTGCCAGCAGCTTAGCCAGGGCGACTGAAGCTTTCTTT. The full variable domain, in which reference TRBV11-2 and TRBJ1-1 provide the parts outside the CDR3, is EAGVAQSPRYKIIEKRQSVAFWCNPISGHATLYWYQQILGQGPKLLIQFQNNGVVDDSQLPKDRFSAERLKGVDSTLKIQPAKLEDSAVYLCASSLARATEAFFGQGTRLTVV.

The chain links TRBV14 to TRBJ2-5, with 9 bases that match TRBD1. Germline V gene lookup returns CDR1 SGHDN and CDR2 FVKESK. With V trimmed by 4 bases and J by 1 base, 7 bases remained unmatched. The CDR3 sequence is 16 residues long. The CDR3 sequence is CASSPGQGYPQETQYF. DNA for the CDR3: TGTGCCAGCAGCCCAGGACAGGGGTACCCCCAAGAGACCCAGTACTTC.

This clone appeared a few times. V gene TRBV6-1 combines with J gene TRBJ1-4, with 11 nucleotides matching TRBD1. V was pared by 3 bases and J by 8 bases, with 5 bases of the junction left unmatched. The CDR3 loop spans 15 amino acids. In germline, CDR1 is MNHNS, CDR2 SASEGT. The CDR3 nucleotides are TGTGCCAGCAGTGAGGACAGGGGGCGCGTGGAAAAACTGTTTTTT. Translation: CASSEDRGRVEKLFF.

The chain has TRBV30 and TRBJ1-2; maybe TRBD1 (5 bases). Looked up from germline, CDR1 is GTSNPN and CDR2 is SVGIG (reference sequence). The CDR3 sequence is 16 residues long. The V and J ends lost 0 bases and 4 bases respectively, with 18 bases between them. CDR3 DNA: TGTGCCTGGAGTGTACCTCCCAGGGTTCAAGGCTATGGCTACACCTTC. Translating gives CAWSVPPRVQGYGYTF.

In its sample, this clone was seen once. The chain joins TRBV3-1 (or the pseudogene TRBV3-2) to TRBJ2-3, with D possibly TRBD2 on 6 matching bases. V lost 4 bases to trimming and J lost 0 bases, with 8 bases between them. CDR3 length: 14 amino acids. Germline CDR1 LGHDT, CDR2 YNNKEL (reference sequence). The CDR3: CASSRGTSTDTQYF. The CDR3 nucleotides read TGTGCCAGCAGCCGCGGGACTAGCACAGATACGCAGTATTTT.

This chain uses TRBV10-3 with TRBJ2-2; D may be TRBD2 (6 bases). CDR1 ENHRY and CDR2 SYGVKD come from the germline V gene. The V gene lost 3 bases and the J gene lost 4 bases, with 12 bases spanning the gap. CDR3 length: 15 residues. The CDR3 bases are TGTGCCATCAGTGAAGGGCAGGGAGGCACCGGGGAGCTGTTTTTT. Translation gives CAISEGQGGTGELFF.

V usage is TRBV24-1 and J usage is TRBJ1-1, with TRBD1 identical over 7 bases. The V gene's germline CDR1 is KGHDR and CDR2 SFDVKD. The V and J ends lost 10 bases and 1 base, in that order; junction bases with no gene match: 8. There are 14 residues in the CDR3. The CDR3 spells CATQGGLQNTEAFF. CDR3 bases: TGTGCCACTCAGGGGGGACTGCAGAACACTGAAGCTTTCTTT.

This clone was picked up one time. V gene TRBV13 combines with J gene TRBJ1-2; possible D gene TRBD1, 5 bases. Germline assignment: CDR1 PRHDT and CDR2 FYEKMQ (reference sequence). V lost 4 bases, J lost 0 bases, and 15 bases lay in between. The length of the CDR3 is 16 residues. The CDR3 nucleotides are TGTGCCAGCAGCTCCCAAGCAGACAGTCCTAACTATGGCTACACCTTC. Amino acids: CASSSQADSPNYGYTF.

This clone occurred once. The genes are TRBV6-1 and TRBJ2-7, with 7 bases fitting TRBD1. The CDR3 sequence is 16 residues long. V lost 4 bases to trimming and J lost 2 bases; unmatched junction nucleotides: 11. Looked up from germline, CDR1 is MNHNS and CDR2 is SASEGT. CDR3 loop: CASSAMTGLTPYEQYF. DNA for the CDR3: TGTGCCAGCAGTGCCATGACAGGGCTTACCCCCTACGAGCAGTACTTC.

The chain carries TRBV18 and TRBJ2-7; the D gene is possibly TRBD2 (6 bases). CDR3 size: 15 residues. The V end lost 0 bases, the J end lost 2 bases, and 11 bases lay between the germline ends. In germline, CDR1 is KGHSH, CDR2 LQKENI. The CDR3 spells CASSPPGTETYEQYF. In DNA, the CDR3 is TGTGCCAGCTCACCACCCGGGACTGAAACCTACGAGCAGTACTTC.

The V and J genes are TRBV6-5 and TRBJ2-2; D gene ambiguous. The CDR3 is 12 residues long. Germline V gene lookup returns CDR1 MNHEY and CDR2 SVGAGI. Trimming pared 2 bases from V and 7 bases from J, leaving 5 bases between. The CDR3, as DNA: TGTGCCAGCAGTTACAGAGGCGGGGAGCTGTTTTTT. Its protein product is CASSYRGGELFF.

The rearrangement links TRBV7-2 to TRBJ1-4; 7 bases match TRBD1. The CDR3 is made up of 15 amino acids. Losses at the gene ends were 5 bases for V and 4 bases for J; bases not matched to a gene: 7. Germline CDR1 is SGHTA and CDR2 is FQGNSA. CDR3 in amino acids: CASSPRTGLNEKLFF. The CDR3 DNA is TGTGCCAGCAGCCCGAGGACAGGTCTTAATGAAAAACTGTTTTTT.

The chain carries TRBV5-1 and TRBJ2-1; 14 bases match TRBD2. CDR3 size: 17 residues. Per the germline V gene, CDR1 is SGHRS and CDR2 is YFSETQ. The V gene end was trimmed by 4 bases and the J gene end by 5 bases; junction bases not matched to a gene: 8. CDR3 bases: TGCGCCAGCAGCGCGGGAGGACTAGCGGGGGGACACAATGAGCAGTTCTTC. It codes for CASSAGGLAGGHNEQFF.

This chain connects TRBV19 to TRBJ2-1, with D perhaps matching TRBD1 (5 bases). This CDR3 contains 16 residues. CDR1 and CDR2 from the germline V gene are LNHDA and SQIVND (reference sequence). Trimming removed 2 bases at V and 5 bases at J, with 16 bases between. The CDR3 sequence: CASSIPGRTLNNEQFF. The CDR3 DNA sequence: TGTGCCAGTAGTATACCAGGGCGAACACTAAACAATGAGCAGTTCTTC.